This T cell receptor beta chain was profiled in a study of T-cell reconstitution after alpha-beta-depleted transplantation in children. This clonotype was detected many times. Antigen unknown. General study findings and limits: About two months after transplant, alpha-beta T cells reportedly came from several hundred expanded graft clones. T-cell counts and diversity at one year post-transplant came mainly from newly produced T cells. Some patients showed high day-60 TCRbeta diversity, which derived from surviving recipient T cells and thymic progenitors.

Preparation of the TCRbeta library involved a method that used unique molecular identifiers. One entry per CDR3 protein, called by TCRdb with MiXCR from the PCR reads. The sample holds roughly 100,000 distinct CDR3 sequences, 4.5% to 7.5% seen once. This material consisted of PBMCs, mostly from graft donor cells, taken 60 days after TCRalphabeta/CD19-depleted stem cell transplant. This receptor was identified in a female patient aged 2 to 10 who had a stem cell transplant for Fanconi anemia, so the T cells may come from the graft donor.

The CDR3 DNA reads TGTGCCAGCAGTTACCCGGAGGGGGAGCTGTTTTTT. It translates to CASSYPEGELFF. This rearrangement joins TRBV6-6 to TRBJ2-2; D call uncertain. Germline V lookup: CDR1 MNHNY, CDR2 SVGAGI (reference sequence). The V end lost 2 bases, the J end lost 8 bases, and 6 bases lay between the germline ends. There are 12 residues in the CDR3.